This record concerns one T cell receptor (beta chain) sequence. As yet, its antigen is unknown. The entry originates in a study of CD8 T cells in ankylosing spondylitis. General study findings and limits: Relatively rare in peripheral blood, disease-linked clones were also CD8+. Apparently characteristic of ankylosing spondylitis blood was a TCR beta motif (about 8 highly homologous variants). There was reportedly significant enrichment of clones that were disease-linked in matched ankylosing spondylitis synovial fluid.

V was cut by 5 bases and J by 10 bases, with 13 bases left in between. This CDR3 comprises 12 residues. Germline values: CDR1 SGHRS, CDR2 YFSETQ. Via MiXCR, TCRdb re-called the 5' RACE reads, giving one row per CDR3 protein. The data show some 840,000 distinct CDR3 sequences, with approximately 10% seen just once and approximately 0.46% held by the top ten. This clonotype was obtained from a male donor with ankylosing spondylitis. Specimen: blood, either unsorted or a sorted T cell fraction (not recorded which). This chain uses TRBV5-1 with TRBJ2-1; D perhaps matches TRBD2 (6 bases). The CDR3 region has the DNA TGCGCCAGCAGTTATGACGGGGGAGAGCAGTTCTTC. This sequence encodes CASSYDGGEQFF.